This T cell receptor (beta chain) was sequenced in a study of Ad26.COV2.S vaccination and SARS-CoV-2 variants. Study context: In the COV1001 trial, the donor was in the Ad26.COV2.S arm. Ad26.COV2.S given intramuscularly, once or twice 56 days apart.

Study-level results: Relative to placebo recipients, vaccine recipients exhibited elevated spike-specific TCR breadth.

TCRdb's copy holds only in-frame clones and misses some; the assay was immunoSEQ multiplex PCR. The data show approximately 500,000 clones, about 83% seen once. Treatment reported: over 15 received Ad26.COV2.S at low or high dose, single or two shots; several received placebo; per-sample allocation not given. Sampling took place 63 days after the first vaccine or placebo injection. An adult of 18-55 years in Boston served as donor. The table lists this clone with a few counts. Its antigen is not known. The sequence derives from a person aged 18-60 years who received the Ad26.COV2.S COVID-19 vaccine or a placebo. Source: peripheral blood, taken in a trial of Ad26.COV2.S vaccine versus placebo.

The CDR3 protein is CASSPIGDTEAFF. The DNA for the CDR3 is TGTGCCAGCTCACCGATAGGGGACACTGAAGCTTTCTTT. The gene calls are TRBV18 and TRBJ1-1; TRBD1 is a possible D gene (5 bases). Trimming pared 3 bases from V and 3 bases from J, leaving 8 bases between. CDR3 size: 13 residues. CDR1 and CDR2 (germline): KGHSH, LQKENI.